The T cell receptor (beta chain) described here comes from a study of CXCR3-negative and CXCR3-positive naive CD8 T cells. Overall study results and limits: When CXCR3-positive naive cells were set against CXCR3-negative naive cells, the former had more hydrophobic TRB CDR3s. In both naive subsets diversity was comparably high, whereas memory CD8+ cells showed much lower diversity. CXCR3 expression partially decreased after cryopreservation; most assays used fresh PBMCs.

For this clonotype: Its antigen is still unknown.

All CD8+ T cell subsets were sorted in triplicate at some 300,000 cells each. The CDR3 runs 15 residues. The germline gives CDR1 LNHDA, CDR2 SQIVND (reference sequence). UMI-labeled 5' RACE TRB cDNA libraries were prepared from the cells. TCRdb reprocessed the 5' RACE reads and reports one entry per CDR3 protein, with no DNA. Its clone listing holds around 140,000 distinct CDR3 sequences. This chain connects TRBV19 to TRBJ2-1; the D call of TRBD1 rests on TCRdb alone, since no DNA is present to check it. The TCR sequence derives from a human donor in good health. Some clones in this sample may be carry-over from other donors' samples. The sample comprised naive CXCR3+ CD8+ T cells from blood. Subset given: CD45RO-CCR7+CD27+CD95- naive CD8+ T cells expressing CXCR3 (TNR3+). The CDR3 region is CASSSHTRGFNEQFF.